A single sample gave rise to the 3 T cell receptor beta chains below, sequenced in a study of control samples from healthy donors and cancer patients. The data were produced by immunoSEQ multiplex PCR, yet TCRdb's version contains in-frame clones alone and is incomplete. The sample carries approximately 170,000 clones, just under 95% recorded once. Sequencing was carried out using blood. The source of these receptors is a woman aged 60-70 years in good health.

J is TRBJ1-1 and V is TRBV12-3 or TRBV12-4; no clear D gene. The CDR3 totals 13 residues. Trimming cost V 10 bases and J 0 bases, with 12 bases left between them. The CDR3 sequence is CATRTGMNTEAFF. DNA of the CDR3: TGTGCCACCAGGACGGGGATGAACACTGAAGCTTTCTTT.

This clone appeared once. Here the CDR3 reads CASSRSTEPDTQYF. For the CDR3, the DNA is TGTGCCAGTAGTAGGTCGACAGAACCAGATACGCAGTATTTT. The rearrangement joins TRBV19 to TRBJ2-3; perhaps TRBD1 as D (5 bases). The CDR3 spans 14 residues. Looked up from germline, CDR1 is LNHDA and CDR2 is SQIVND (reference sequence). The V end was cut by 4 bases, the J end by 4 bases, with 12 bases between.

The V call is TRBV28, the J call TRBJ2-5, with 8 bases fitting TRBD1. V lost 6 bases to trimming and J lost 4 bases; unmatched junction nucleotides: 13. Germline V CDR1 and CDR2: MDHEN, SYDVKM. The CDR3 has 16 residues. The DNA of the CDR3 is TGTGCCAGCAGGGATAGGAAAACAGGGGGAGGAGAGACCCAGTACTTC. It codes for CASRDRKTGGGETQYF.